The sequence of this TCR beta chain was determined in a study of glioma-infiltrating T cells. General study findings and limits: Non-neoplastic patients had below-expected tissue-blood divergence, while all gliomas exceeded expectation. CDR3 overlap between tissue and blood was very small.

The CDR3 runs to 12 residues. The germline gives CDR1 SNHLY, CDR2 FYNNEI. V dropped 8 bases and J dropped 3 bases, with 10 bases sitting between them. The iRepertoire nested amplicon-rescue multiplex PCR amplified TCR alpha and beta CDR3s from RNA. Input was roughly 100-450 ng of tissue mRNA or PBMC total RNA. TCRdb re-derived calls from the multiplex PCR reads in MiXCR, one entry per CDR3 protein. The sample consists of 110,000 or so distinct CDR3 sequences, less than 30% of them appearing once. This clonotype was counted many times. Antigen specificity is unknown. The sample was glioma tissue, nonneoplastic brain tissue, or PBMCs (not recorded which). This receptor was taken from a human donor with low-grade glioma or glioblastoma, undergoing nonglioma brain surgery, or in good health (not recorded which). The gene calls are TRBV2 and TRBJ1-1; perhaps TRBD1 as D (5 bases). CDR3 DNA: TGTGCCAGCGGCGTGGGGGACACTGAAGCTTTCTTT. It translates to CASGVGDTEAFF.